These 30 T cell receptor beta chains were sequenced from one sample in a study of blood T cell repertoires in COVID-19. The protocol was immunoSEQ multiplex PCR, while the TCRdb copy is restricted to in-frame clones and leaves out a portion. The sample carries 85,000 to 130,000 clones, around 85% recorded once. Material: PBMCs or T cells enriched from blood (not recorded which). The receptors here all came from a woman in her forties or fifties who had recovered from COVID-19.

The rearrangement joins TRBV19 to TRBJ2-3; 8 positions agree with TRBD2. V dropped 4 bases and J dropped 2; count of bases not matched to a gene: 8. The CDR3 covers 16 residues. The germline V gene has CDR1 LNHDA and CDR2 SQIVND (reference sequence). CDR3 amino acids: CASSSAIAGNTDTQYF. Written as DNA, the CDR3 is TGTGCCAGTAGTAGCGCAATAGCGGGAAACACAGATACGCAGTATTTT.

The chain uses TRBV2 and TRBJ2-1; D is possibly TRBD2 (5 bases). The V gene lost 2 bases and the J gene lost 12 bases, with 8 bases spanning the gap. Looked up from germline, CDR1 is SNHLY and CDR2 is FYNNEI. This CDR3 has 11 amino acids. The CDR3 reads CASSELAGQFF. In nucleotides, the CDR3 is TGTGCCAGCAGTGAACTAGCCGGGCAGTTCTTC.

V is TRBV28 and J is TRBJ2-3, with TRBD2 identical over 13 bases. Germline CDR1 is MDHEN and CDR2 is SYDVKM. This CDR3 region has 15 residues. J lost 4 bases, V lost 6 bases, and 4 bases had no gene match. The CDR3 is CASSVLAGGADTQYF. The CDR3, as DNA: TGTGCCAGCAGCGTACTAGCGGGGGGGGCAGATACGCAGTATTTT.

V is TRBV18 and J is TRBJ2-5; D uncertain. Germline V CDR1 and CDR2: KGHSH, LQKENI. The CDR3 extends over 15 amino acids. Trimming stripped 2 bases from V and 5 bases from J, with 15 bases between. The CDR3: CASSPVASMAETQYF. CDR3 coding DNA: TGTGCCAGCTCACCAGTAGCAAGTATGGCGGAGACCCAGTACTTC.

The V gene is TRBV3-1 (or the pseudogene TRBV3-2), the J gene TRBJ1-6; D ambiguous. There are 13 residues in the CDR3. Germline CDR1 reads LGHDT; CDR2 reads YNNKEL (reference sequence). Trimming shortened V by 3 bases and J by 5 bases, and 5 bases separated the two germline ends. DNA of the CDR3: TGTGCCAGCAGCCAGGGCAATAATTCACCCCTCCACTTT. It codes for CASSQGNNSPLHF.

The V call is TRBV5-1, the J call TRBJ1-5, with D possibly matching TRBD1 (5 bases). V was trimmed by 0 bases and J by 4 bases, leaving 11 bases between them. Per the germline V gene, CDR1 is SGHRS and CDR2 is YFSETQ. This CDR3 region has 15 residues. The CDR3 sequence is CASSLAGGGNQPQHF. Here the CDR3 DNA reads TGCGCCAGCAGCTTGGCCGGGGGAGGAAATCAGCCCCAGCATTTT.

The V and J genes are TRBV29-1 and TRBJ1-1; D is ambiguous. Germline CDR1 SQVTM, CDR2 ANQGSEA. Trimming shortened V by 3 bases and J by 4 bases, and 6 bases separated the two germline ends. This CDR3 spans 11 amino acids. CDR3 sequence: CSVDRGTEAFF. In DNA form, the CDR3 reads TGCAGCGTTGATCGGGGCACTGAAGCTTTCTTT.

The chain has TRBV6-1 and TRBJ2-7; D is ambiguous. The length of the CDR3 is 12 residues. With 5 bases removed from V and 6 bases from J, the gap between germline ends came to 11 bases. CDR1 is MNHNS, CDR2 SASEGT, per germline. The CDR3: CASSIPQSEQYF. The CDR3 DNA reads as TGTGCCAGCAGTATACCACAGAGCGAGCAGTACTTC.

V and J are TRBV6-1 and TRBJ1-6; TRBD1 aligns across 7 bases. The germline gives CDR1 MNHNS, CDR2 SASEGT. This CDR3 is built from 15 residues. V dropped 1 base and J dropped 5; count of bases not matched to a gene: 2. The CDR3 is CASSEVTGDNSPLHF. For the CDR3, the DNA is TGTGCCAGCAGTGAAGTCACAGGGGATAATTCACCCCTCCACTTT.

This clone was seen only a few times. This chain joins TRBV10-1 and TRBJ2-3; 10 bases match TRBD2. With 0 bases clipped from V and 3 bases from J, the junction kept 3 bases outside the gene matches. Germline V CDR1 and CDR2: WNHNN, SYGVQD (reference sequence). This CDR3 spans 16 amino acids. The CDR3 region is CASSESIAGGTDTQYF. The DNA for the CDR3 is TGCGCCAGCAGTGAGTCGATAGCGGGGGGTACAGATACGCAGTATTTT.

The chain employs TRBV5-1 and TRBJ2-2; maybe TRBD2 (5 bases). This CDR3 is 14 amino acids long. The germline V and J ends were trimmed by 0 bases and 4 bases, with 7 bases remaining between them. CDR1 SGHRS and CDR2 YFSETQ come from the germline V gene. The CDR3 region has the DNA TGCGCCAGCAGCTTGGACGCGGGCACCGGGGAGCTGTTTTTT. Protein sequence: CASSLDAGTGELFF.

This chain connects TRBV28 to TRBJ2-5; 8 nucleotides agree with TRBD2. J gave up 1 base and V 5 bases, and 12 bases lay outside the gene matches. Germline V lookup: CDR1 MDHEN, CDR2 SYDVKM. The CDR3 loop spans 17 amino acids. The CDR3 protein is CASSGGGGAGVQETQYF. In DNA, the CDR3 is TGTGCCAGCAGTGGGGGTGGGGGAGCGGGAGTCCAAGAGACCCAGTACTTC.

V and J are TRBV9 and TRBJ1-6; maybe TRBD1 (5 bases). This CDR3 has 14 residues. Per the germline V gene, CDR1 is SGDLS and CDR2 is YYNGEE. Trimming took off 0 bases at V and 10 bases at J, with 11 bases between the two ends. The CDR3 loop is CASSVDQGWSPLHF. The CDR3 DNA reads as TGTGCCAGCAGCGTAGACCAGGGCTGGTCACCCCTCCACTTT.

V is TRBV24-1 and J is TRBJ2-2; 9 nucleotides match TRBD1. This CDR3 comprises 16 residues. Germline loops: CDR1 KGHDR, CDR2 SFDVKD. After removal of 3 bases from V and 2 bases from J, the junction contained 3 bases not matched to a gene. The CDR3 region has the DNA TGTGCCACCAGTGATCGGACAGGGGCTAACACCGGGGAGCTGTTTTTT. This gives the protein CATSDRTGANTGELFF.

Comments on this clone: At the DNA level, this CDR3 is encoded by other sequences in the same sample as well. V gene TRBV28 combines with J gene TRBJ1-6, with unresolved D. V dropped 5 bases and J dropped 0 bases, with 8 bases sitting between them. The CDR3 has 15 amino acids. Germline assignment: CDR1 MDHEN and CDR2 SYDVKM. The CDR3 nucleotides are TGTGCCAGCAGTGCGGGCAGCTCCTATAATTCACCCCTCCACTTT. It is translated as CASSAGSSYNSPLHF.

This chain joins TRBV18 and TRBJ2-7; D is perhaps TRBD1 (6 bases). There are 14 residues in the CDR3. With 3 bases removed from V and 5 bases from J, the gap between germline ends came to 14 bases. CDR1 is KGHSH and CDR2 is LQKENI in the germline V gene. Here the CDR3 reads CASSPKQGKDEQYF. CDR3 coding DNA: TGTGCCAGCTCACCGAAACAGGGAAAGGACGAGCAGTACTTC.

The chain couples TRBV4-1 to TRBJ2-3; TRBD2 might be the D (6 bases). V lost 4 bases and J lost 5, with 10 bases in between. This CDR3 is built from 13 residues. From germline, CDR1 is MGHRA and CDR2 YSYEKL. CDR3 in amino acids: CASSPQEGDTQYF. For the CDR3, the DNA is TGCGCCAGCAGCCCCCAGGAGGGAGATACGCAGTATTTT.

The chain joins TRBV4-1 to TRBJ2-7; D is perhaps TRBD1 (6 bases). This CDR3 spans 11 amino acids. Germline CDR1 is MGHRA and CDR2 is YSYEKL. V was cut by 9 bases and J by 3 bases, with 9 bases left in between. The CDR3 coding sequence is TGCGCCAGTGCACAGGGCTACGAGCAGTACTTC. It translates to CASAQGYEQYF.

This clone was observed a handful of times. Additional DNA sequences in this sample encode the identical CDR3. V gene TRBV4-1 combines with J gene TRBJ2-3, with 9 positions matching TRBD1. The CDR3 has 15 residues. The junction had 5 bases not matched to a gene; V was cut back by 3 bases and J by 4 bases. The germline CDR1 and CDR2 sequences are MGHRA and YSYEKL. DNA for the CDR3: TGCGCCAGCAGCCACCCTGGACAGGGGTCAGATACGCAGTATTTT. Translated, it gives CASSHPGQGSDTQYF.

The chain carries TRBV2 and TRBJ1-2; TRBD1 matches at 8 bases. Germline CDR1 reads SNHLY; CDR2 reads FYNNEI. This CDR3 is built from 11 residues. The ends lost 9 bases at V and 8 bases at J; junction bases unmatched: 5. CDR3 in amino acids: CAREDREGYTF. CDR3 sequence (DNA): TGTGCCAGGGAGGACAGGGAGGGCTACACCTTC.

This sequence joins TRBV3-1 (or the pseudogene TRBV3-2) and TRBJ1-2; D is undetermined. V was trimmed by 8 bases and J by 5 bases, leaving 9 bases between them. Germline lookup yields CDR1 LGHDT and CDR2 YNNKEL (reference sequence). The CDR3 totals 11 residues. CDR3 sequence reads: CASGFQYGYTF. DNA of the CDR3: TGTGCCAGCGGCTTTCAGTATGGCTACACCTTC.

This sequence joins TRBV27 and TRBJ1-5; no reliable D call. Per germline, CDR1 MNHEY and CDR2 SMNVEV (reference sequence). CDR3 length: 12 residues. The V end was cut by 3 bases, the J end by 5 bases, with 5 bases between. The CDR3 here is CASSFLDQPQHF. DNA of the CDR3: TGTGCCAGCAGTTTCCTTGATCAGCCCCAGCATTTT.

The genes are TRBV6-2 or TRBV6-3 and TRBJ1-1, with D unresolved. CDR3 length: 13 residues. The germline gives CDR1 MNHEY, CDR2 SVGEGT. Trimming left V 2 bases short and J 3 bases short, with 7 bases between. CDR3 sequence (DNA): TGTGCCAGCAGTTACGGCACCTACACTGAAGCTTTCTTT. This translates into CASSYGTYTEAFF.

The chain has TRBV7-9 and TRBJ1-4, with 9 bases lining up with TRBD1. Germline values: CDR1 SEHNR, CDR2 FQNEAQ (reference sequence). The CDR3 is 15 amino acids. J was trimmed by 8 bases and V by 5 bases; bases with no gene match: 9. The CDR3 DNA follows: TGTGCCAGCAGCGGCACCGGGACAGGGTTCGAAAAACTGTTTTTT. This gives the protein CASSGTGTGFEKLFF.

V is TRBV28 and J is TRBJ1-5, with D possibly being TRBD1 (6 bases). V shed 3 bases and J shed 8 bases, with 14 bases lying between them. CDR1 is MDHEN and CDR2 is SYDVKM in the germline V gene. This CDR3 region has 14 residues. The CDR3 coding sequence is TGTGCCAGCAGTTTCGGAGAGGGGGTCAAGCCCCAGCATTTT. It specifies CASSFGEGVKPQHF.

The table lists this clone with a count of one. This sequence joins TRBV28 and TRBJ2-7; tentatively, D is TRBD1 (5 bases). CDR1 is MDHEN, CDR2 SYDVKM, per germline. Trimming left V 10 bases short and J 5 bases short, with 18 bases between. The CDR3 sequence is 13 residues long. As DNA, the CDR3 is TGTGCCACCGCTGGACAATTCCCCCACGAGCAGTACTTC. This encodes CATAGQFPHEQYF.

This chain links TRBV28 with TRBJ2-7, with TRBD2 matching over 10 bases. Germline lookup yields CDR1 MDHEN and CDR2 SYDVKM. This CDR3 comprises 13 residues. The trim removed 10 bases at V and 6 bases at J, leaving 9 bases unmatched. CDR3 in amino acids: CAISISGRAEQYF. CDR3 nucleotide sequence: TGTGCCATCTCAATAAGCGGGAGGGCCGAGCAGTACTTC.

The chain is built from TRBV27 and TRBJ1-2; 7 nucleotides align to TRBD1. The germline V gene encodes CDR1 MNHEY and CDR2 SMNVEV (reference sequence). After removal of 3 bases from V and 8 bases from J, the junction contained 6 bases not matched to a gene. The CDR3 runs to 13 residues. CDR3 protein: CASSLRGPGGYTF. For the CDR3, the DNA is TGTGCCAGCAGTTTGAGGGGGCCGGGAGGCTACACCTTC.

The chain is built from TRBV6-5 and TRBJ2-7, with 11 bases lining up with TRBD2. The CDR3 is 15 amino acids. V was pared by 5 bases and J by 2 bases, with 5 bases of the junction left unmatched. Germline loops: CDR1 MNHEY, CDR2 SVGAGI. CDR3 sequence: CASSTVSGGAYEQYF. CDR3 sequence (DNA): TGTGCCAGCAGTACCGTTAGCGGGGGGGCCTACGAGCAGTACTTC.

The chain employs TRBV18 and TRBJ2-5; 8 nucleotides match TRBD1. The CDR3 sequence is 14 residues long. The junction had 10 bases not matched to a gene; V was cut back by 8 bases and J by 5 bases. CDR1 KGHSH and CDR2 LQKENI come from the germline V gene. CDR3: CASRRTGIVETQYF. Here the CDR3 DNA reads TGTGCCAGCAGGAGGACAGGGATAGTTGAGACCCAGTACTTC.